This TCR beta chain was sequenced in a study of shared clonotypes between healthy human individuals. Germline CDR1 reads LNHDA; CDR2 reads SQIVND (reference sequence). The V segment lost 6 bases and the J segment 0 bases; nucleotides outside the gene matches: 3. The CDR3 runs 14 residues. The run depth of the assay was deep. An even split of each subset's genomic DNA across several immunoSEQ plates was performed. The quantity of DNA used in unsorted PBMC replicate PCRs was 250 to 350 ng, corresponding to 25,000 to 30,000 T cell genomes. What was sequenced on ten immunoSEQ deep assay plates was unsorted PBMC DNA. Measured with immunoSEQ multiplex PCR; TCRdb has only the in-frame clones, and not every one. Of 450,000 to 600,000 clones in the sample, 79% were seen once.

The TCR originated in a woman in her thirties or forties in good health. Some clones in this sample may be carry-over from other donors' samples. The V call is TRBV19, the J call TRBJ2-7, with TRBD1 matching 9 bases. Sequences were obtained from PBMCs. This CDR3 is CASSRDRASYEQYF. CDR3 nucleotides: TGTGCCAGTAGCCGGGACAGGGCCTCCTACGAGCAGTACTTC.